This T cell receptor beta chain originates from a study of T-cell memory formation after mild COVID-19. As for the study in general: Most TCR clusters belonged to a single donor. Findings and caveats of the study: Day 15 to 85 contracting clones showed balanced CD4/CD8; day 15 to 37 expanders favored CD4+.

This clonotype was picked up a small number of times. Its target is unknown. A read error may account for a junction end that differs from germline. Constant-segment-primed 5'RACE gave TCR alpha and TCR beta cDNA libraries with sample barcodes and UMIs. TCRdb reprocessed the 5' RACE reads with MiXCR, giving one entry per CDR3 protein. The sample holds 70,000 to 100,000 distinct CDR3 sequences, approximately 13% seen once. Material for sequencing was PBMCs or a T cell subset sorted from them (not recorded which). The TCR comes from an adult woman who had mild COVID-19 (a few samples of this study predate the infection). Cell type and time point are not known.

The DNA of the CDR3 is TGTGCCAGCAGCCAGACCCCGACTAGTTTCAACTTC. Translated: CASSQTPTSFNF. The chain is built from TRBV5-6 and TRBJ2-5, with TRBD2 as a possible D gene (6 bases). Germline assignment: CDR1 SGHDT and CDR2 YYEEEE. CDR3 length: 12 residues.